The entry below gives a single T cell receptor beta chain sequence along with its context. Its antigen remains unidentified. The sample is drawn from a study of T cell repertoires in cytomegalovirus infection. Study summary: It was the public TCR beta signatures that indicated both CMV infection and matching HLA type.

The CDR3 is 17 amino acids. The V segment lost 8 bases and the J segment 4 bases; nucleotides outside the gene matches: 16. Germline CDR1 reads LNHDA; CDR2 reads SQIVND (reference sequence). The study, taken as a whole, reports: Carriage of CMV together with the relevant HLA was identifiable through cumulative public TCR beta family frequency. Clonotypes of TCR beta that were HLA-C-restricted and CMV-specific dominated the ex vivo response.

One entry per CDR3 protein, called by TCRdb with MiXCR from the reads. The sample lists roughly 640,000 distinct CDR3 sequences, roughly 24% seen once, with roughly 8% in the top ten. The sequenced sample was CD8+ T cells from PBMCs. This clonotype originated in a human donor in good health (CMV status not recorded). Some clones in this sample may be carry-over from other donors' samples. The chain is built from TRBV19 and TRBJ2-1; 8 bases align to TRBD2. The CDR3 here is CASSPLTGSSGYNEQFF. The CDR3 nucleotides read TGTGCCAGTTCTCCATTAACCGGGTCTAGCGGGTACAATGAGCAGTTCTTC.